The rows below give T cell receptor beta chains drawn from one sample of a study of T cell responses to AZD1222 COVID-19 vaccine. TCRdb keeps only in-frame clones here, not all; method: immunoSEQ multiplex PCR. The repertoire holds 110,000 to 150,000 clones, with around 88% as singletons. Sequencing was performed on peripheral blood, taken on day 0 of AZD1222 vaccination. All receptors derive from an adult in good health. Both conserved end residues are part of each CDR3.

v_call,j_call,cdr3_aa
TRBV6-5,TRBJ2-1,CASNPHTNEQFF
TRBV6-2/TRBV6-3,TRBJ1-2,CASSYAPDSYGYTF
TRBV7-9,TRBJ1-5,CASSATGVNQPQHF
TRBV10-1,TRBJ2-1,CASSPGLYNEQFF
TRBV3-1/TRBV3-2,TRBJ1-5,CASSQDMGQSNQPQHF
TRBV30,TRBJ1-4,CAWSGTREKLFF
TRBV6-5,TRBJ2-7,CATRLDYPYEQYF
TRBV4-1,TRBJ1-6,CASSQVPGGLGSPLHF
TRBV10-3,TRBJ2-3,CAISGGLAGTDTQYF
TRBV5-1,TRBJ1-4,CASSLTQFNEKLFF
TRBV15,TRBJ1-5,CATHSDTYSNQPQHF
TRBV2,TRBJ1-1,CASSDWNTEAFF
TRBV7-9,TRBJ2-3,CASSYKGLADTQYF
TRBV2,TRBJ2-1,CASSENWGNEQFF
TRBV18,TRBJ2-5,CASSPIREGGVETQYF
TRBV29-1,TRBJ1-5,CSVVEFPGVEGNQPQHF
TRBV21-1,TRBJ1-4,CASSKGVWVKLFF
TRBV6-5,TRBJ1-3,CASWGREAAGNTIYF
TRBV11-3,TRBJ2-5,CASSLAGTDQETQYF
TRBV4-1,TRBJ2-7,CASSQEVPPGGSSYEQYF
TRBV19,TRBJ2-1,CASSIYLLGDEQFF
TRBV29-1,TRBJ2-5,CSVEDRAGVWTQYF
TRBV7-2,TRBJ2-1,CASSLVGRSYNEQFF
TRBV12-3/TRBV12-4,TRBJ1-1,CASSPLLDTEAFF
TRBV3-1/TRBV3-2,TRBJ1-5,CASSGFGSDQPQHF
TRBV27,TRBJ1-5,CASSARVGNQPQHF
TRBV27,TRBJ1-1,CASRNSLNTEAFF
TRBV7-9,TRBJ2-2,CASSLGEWNTGELFF
TRBV7-2,TRBJ1-1,CASSLLGKAFF
TRBV25-1,TRBJ2-7,CASTGQGRNEQYF
TRBV9,TRBJ1-3,CASSVGSDSGNTIYF
TRBV6-4,TRBJ2-2,CASSDSQTGELFF
TRBV27,TRBJ2-3,CASTGLANTQYF
TRBV19,TRBJ1-5,CASSIERDPTLPQHF
TRBV7-9,TRBJ2-1,CASSYGRYGYNEQFF
TRBV10-3,TRBJ2-2,CAISGRGGAGTGELFF
TRBV7-2,TRBJ2-3,CASSLAGGPYTDTQYF
TRBV6-5,TRBJ2-7,CASSYSASGRGEQYF
TRBV19,TRBJ1-5,CASSPGLEQPQHF
TRBV9,TRBJ2-7,CASSGISYEQYF
TRBV28,TRBJ1-6,CASSAPTNNSPLHF
TRBV18,TRBJ2-3,CASSSGPNTDTQYF
TRBV7-2,TRBJ2-4,CASSQAGASPLAKNIQYF
TRBV10-3,TRBJ1-1,CAISESRRMGMNTEAFF
TRBV7-2,TRBJ1-5,CASSDGSNQPQHF
TRBV3-1/TRBV3-2,TRBJ2-5,CASSQDPAERQETQYF
TRBV7-9,TRBJ1-1,CASSPTSGFEAFF
TRBV24-1,TRBJ2-3,CATSATGLYTQYF
TRBV7-2,TRBJ1-1,CASSLGLLGRNTEAFF
TRBV9,TRBJ2-3,CASSEGPGQGNTDTQYF
TRBV6-4,TRBJ1-6,CASNRQGRRNSPLHF